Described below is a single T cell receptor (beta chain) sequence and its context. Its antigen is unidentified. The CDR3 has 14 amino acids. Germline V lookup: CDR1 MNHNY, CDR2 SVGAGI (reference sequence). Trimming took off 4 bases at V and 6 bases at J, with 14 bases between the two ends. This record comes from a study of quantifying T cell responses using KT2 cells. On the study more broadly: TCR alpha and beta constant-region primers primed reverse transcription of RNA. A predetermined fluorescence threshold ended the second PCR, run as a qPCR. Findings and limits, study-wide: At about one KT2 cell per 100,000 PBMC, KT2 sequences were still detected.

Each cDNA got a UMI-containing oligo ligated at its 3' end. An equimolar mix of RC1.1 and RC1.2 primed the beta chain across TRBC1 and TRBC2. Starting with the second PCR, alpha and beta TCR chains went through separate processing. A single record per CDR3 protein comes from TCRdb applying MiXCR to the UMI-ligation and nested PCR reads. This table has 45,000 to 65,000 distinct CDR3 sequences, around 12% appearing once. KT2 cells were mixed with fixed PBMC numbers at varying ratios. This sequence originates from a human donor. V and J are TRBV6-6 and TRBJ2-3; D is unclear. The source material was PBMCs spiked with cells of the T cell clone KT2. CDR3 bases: TGTGCCAGCAGTTCCTACATGGAGACCGATACGCAGTATTTT. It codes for CASSSYMETDTQYF.